This TCR beta chain derives from a study of cytomegalovirus exposure and HLA in healthy donors. Study observations and caveats: High sensitivity and specificity were reportedly achieved when the classifier diagnosed cytomegalovirus status. 150 or so TCR beta chains were listed as cytomegalovirus-associated.

Assay used: immunoSEQ multiplex PCR; TCRdb lists only in-frame clones, some missing. The profile shows some 340,000 clones, roughly 87% of them singletons. The CDR3 extends over 15 amino acids. Germline V gene data show CDR1 as SGDLS and CDR2 as YYNGEE. J was trimmed by 4 bases and V by 2 bases; bases with no gene match: 4. About this clone: Its antigen is still unknown.

V and J are TRBV9 and TRBJ2-1; 9 bases line up with TRBD2. This sequence was found in a woman aged 25 to 45 in good health and CMV-seropositive. The sequenced sample consisted of PBMCs. The CDR3 reads CASSVRLADYNEQFF. DNA for the CDR3: TGTGCCAGCAGCGTCCGACTAGCGGATTACAATGAGCAGTTCTTC.